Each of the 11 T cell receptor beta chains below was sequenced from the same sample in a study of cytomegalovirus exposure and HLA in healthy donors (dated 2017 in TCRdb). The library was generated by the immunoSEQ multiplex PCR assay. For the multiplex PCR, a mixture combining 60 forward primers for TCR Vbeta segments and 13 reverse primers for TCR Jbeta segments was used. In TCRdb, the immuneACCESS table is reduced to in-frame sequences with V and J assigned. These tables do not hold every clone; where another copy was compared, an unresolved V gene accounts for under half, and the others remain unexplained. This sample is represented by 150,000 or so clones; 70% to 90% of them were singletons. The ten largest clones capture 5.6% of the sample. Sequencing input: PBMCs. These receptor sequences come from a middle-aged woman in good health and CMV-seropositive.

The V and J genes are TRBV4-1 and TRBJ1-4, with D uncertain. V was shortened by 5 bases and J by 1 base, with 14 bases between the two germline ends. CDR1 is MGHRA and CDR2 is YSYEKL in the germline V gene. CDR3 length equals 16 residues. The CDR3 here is CASSSATFRTNEKLFF. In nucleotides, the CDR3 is TGCGCCAGCAGCTCCGCCACGTTTAGAACTAATGAAAAACTGTTTTTT.

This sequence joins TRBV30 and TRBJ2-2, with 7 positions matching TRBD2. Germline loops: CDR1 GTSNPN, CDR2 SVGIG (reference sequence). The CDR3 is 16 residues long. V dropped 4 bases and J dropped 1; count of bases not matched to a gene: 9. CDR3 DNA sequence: TGTGCCTGGATCCCCTCGGGGGGAGAGAACACCGGGGAGCTGTTTTTT. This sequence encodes CAWIPSGGENTGELFF.

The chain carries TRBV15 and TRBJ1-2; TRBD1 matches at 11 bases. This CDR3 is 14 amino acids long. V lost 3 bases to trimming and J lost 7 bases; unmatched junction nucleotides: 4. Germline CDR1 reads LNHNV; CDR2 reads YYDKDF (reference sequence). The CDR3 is CATSSGQGAFGYTF. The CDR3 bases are TGTGCCACCAGCAGTGGACAGGGGGCGTTTGGCTACACCTTC.

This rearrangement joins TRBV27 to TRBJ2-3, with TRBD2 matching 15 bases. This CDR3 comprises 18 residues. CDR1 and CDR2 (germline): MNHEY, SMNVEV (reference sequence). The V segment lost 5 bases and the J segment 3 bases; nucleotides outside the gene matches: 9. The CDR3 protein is CASSPPGLAGGGTDTQYF. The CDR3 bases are TGTGCCAGCAGTCCCCCAGGACTAGCGGGAGGGGGGACAGATACGCAGTATTTT.

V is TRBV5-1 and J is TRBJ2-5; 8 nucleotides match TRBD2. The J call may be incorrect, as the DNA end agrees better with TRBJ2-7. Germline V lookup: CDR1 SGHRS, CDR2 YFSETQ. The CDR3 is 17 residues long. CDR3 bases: TGCGCCAGCAGCTTGGAGTCTAGCGGGCTTCTTACCTACGAGCAGTACTTC. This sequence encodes CASSLESSGLLTYEQYF.

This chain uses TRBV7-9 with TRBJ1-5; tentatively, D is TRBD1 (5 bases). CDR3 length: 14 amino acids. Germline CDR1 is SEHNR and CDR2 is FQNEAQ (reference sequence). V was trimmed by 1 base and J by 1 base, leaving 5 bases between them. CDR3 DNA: TGTGCCAGCAGCTTAGAGGGGAGCAATCAGCCCCAGCATTTT. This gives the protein CASSLEGSNQPQHF.

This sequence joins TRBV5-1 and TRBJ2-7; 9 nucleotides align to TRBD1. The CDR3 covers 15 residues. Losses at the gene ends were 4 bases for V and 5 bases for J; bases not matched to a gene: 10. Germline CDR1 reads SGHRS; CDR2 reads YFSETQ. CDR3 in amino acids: CASSTGDRDFDEQYF. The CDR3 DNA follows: TGCGCCAGCAGCACAGGGGACAGGGATTTCGACGAGCAGTACTTC. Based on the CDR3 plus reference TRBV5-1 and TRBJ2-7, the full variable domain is KAGVTQTPRYLIKTRGQQVTLSCSPISGHRSVSWYQQTPGQGLQFLFEYFSETQRNKGNFPGRFSGRQFSNSRSEMNVSTLELGDSALYLCASSTGDRDFDEQYFGPGTRLTVT.

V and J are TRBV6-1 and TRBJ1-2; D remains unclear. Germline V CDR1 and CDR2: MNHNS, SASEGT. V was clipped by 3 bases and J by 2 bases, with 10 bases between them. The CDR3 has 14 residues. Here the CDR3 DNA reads TGTGCCAGCAGTGAGGGCAGGTCAAACTATGGCTACACCTTC. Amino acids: CASSEGRSNYGYTF.

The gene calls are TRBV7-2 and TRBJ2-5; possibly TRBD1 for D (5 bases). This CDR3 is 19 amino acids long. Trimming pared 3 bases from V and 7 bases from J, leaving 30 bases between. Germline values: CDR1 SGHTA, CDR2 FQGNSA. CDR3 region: CASSFEVRPWTLLPGTQYF. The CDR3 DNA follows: TGTGCCAGCAGCTTCGAGGTCCGACCTTGGACACTCCTACCAGGGACCCAGTACTTC.

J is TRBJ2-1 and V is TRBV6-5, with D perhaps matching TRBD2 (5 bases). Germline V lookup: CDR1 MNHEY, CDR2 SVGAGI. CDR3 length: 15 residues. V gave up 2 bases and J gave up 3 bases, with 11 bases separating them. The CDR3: CASSYEREFYNEQFF. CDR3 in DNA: TGTGCCAGCAGTTACGAACGGGAATTCTACAATGAGCAGTTCTTC.

CDR3 protein: CASRATGTGNTIYF. CDR3 in DNA: TGTGCCAGCAGGGCGACAGGGACTGGAAACACCATATATTTT. The genes are TRBV6-1 and TRBJ1-3; 7 nucleotides agree with TRBD1. The germline CDR1 and CDR2 sequences are MNHNS and SASEGT. V lost 6 bases, J lost 2 bases, and 4 bases stayed unmatched. The CDR3 contains 14 residues.